This T cell receptor beta chain was obtained from a study of human T cells and chemical hapten exposure. Individual cDNA molecules in this library carried unique molecular identifiers. TCRdb re-analysed the RACE reads in MiXCR, keeping a single row per CDR3 protein. The table lists some 90,000 distinct CDR3 sequences, approximately 10% of them singletons. This sample's time point: patch test 3, about 24 weeks after DPC sensitization. Stated treatment: therapeutic diphenylcyclopropenone sensitization with weekly scalp DPC. Donors were 18 to 70-year-old alopecia patients suitable for DPC. This clonotype came up a few times. The germline CDR1 and CDR2 sequences are SGHRS and YFSETQ. This CDR3 comprises 13 residues. Trimming pared 4 bases from V and 5 bases from J, leaving 13 bases between.

The chain combines TRBV5-1 with TRBJ2-7; D perhaps matches TRBD2 (5 bases). The TCR comes from a woman aged 25 to 39 with alopecia areata. Some clones in this sample may be carry-over from other donors' samples. The starting material was whole blood, obtained in connection with sensitization to the hapten diphenylcyclopropenone (DPC). The CDR3 nucleotides are TGCGCCAGCAGCCGAGGAGGACTCGACGAGCAGTACTTC. This codes for CASSRGGLDEQYF.